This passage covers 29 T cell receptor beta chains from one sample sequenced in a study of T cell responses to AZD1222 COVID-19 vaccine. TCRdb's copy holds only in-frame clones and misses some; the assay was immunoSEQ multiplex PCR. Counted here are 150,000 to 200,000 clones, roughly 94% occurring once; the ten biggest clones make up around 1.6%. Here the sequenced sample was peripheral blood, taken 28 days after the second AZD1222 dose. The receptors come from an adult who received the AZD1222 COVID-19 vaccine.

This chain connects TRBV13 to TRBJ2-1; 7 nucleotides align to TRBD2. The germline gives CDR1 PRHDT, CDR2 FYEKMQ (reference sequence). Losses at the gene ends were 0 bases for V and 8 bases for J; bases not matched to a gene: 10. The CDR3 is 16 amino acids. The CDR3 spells CASSLGLAGEGHEQFF. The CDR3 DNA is TGTGCCAGCAGCTTAGGCCTGGCGGGAGAGGGCCATGAGCAGTTCTTC.

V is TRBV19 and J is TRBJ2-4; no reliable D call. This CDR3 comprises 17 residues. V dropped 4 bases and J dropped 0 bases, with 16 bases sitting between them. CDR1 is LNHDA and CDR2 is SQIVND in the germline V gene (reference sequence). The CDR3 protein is CASSRQDLTLAKNIQYF. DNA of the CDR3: TGTGCCAGTAGTAGGCAGGACCTAACTTTAGCCAAAAACATTCAGTACTTC. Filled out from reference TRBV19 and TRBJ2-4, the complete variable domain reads DGGITQSPKYLFRKEGQNVTLSCEQNLNHDAMYWYRQDPGQGLRLIYYSQIVNDFQKGDIAEGYSVSREKKESFPLTVTSAQKNPTAFYLCASSRQDLTLAKNIQYFGAGTRLSVL.

Here the CDR3 reads CASSLRGGTEAFF. CDR3 in DNA: TGCGCCAGCAGCTTGCGCGGGGGAACTGAAGCTTTCTTT. The genes are TRBV5-1 and TRBJ1-1; D may be TRBD1 (5 bases). The CDR3 consists of 13 residues. Trimming took 1 base from V and 5 from J, leaving 9 bases between them. Looked up from germline, CDR1 is SGHRS and CDR2 is YFSETQ. The entire variable domain, with the rest obtained from reference TRBV5-1 and TRBJ1-1, is as follows: KAGVTQTPRYLIKTRGQQVTLSCSPISGHRSVSWYQQTPGQGLQFLFEYFSETQRNKGNFPGRFSGRQFSNSRSEMNVSTLELGDSALYLCASSLRGGTEAFFGQGTRLTVV.

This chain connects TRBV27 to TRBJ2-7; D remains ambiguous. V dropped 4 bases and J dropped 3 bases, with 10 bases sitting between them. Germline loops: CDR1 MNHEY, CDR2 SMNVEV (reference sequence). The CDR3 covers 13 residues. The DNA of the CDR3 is TGTGCCAGCAGTTATGGACGGATCTACGAGCAGTACTTC. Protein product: CASSYGRIYEQYF.

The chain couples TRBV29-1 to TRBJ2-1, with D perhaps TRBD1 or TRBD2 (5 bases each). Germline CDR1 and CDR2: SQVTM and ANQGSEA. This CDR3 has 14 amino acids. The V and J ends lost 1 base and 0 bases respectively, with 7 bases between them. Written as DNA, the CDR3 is TGCAGCGTTGAAGCAGGGAGCTCCTACAATGAGCAGTTCTTC. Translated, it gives CSVEAGSSYNEQFF.

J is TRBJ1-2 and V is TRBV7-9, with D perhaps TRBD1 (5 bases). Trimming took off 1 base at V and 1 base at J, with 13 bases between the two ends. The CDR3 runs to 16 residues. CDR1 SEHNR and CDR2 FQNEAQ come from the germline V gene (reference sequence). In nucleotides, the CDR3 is TGTGCCAGCAGCTTAGGCGACAGAACCTTTAACTATGGCTACACCTTC. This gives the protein CASSLGDRTFNYGYTF.

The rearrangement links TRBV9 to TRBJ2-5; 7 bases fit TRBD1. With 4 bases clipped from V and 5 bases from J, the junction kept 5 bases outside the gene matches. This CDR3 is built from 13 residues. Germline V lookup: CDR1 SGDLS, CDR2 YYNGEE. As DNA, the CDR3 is TGTGCCAGCAGCCTAGGCAGGGGGGAGACCCAGTACTTC. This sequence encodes CASSLGRGETQYF.

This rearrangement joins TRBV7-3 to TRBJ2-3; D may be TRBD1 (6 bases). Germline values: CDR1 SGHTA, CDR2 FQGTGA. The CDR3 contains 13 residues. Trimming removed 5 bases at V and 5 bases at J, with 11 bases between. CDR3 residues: CASSLNREDTQYF. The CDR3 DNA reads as TGTGCCAGCAGCCTTAACAGGGAAGATACGCAGTATTTT.

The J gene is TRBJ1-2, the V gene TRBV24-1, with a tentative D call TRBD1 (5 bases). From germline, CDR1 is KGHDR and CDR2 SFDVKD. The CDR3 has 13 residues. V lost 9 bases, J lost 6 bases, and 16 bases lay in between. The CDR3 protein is CATEDKNRDGYTF. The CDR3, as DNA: TGTGCCACCGAGGACAAAAATCGGGATGGCTACACCTTC.

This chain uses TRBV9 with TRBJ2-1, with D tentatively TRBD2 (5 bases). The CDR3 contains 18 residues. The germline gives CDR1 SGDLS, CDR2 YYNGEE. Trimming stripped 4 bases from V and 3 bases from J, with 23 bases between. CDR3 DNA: TGTGCCAGCAGCCCAACCCTGTGGGCGGGTGGGAACTACAATGAGCAGTTCTTC. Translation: CASSPTLWAGGNYNEQFF. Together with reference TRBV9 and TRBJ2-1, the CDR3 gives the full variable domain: DSGVTQTPKHLITATGQRVTLRCSPRSGDLSVYWYQQSLDQGLQFLIQYYNGEERAKGNILERFSAQQFPDLHSELNLSSLELGDSALYFCASSPTLWAGGNYNEQFFGPGTRLTVL.

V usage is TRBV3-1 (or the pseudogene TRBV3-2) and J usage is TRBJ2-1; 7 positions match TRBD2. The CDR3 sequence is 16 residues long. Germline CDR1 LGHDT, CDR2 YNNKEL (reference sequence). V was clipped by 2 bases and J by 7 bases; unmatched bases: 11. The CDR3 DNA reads TGTGCCAGCAGCCAATACGGAGGCCCCGGGAGGAATGAGCAGTTCTTC. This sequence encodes CASSQYGGPGRNEQFF.

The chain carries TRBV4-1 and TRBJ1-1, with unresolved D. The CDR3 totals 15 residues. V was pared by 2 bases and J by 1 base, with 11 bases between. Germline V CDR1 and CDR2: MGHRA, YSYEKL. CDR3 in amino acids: CASSQPTPRNTEAFF. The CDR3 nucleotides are TGCGCCAGCAGCCAACCGACCCCGAGGAACACTGAAGCTTTCTTT.

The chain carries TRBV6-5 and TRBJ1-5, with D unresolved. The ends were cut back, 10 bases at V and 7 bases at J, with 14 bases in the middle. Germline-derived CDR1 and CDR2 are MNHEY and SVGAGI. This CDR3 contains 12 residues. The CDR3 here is CATYGTRQPQHF. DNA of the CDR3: TGTGCCACTTACGGTACTCGGCAGCCCCAGCATTTT.

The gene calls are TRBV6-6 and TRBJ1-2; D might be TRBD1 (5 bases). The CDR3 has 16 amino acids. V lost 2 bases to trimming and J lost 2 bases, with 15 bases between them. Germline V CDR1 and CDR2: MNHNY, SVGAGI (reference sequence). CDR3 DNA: TGTGCCAGCAGTTACCCCCGAGGGGAGGGCAACTATGGCTACACCTTC. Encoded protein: CASSYPRGEGNYGYTF.

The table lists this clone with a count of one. CDR3 DNA: TGTGCCAGCAGTTTCGGACAGGGTCAGCCCCAGCATTTT. Protein sequence: CASSFGQGQPQHF. The V call is TRBV28, the J call TRBJ1-5, with TRBD1 identical over 8 bases. The ends lost 3 bases at V and 6 bases at J; junction bases unmatched: 1. The germline V gene encodes CDR1 MDHEN and CDR2 SYDVKM. The CDR3 length is 13 residues.

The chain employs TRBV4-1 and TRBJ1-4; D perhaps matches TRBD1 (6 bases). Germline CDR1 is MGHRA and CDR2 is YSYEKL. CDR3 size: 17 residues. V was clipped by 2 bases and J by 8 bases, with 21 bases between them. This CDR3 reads CASSQQWDILPGEKLFF. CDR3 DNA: TGCGCCAGCAGCCAACAGTGGGACATCCTCCCAGGGGAAAAACTGTTTTTT.

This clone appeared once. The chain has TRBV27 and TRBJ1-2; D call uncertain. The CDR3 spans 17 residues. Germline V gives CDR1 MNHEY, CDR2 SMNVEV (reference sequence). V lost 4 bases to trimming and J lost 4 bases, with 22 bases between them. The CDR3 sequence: CASSSSTAYGRGYGYTF. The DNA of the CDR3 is TGTGCCAGCAGTTCCTCCACGGCTTATGGTCGGGGCTATGGCTACACCTTC.

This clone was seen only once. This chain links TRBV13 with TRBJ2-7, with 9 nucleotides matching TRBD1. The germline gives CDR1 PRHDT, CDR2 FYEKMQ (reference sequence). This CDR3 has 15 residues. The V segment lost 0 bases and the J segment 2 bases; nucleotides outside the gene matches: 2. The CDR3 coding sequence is TGTGCCAGCAGCTTAGGGACAGGGGGGGCCTACGAGCAGTACTTC. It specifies CASSLGTGGAYEQYF.

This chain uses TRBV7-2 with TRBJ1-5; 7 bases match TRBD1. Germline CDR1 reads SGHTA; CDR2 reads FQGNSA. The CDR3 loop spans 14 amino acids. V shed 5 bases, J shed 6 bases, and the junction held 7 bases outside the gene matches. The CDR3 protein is CASSNNRGSQPQHF. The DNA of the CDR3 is TGTGCCAGCAGCAATAACAGGGGAAGTCAGCCCCAGCATTTT. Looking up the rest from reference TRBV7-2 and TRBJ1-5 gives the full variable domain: GAGVSQSPSNKVTEKGKDVELRCDPISGHTALYWYRQSLGQGLEFLIYFQGNSAPDKSGLPSDRFSAERTGGSVSTLTIQRTQQEDSAVYLCASSNNRGSQPQHFGDGTRLSIL.

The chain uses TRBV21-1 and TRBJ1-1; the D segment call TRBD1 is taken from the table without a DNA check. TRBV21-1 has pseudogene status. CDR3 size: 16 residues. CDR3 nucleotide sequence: TGTGCCAGCACCTCCCGGACAGGGGGCGAGAACACTGAAGCTTTCTTT. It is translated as CASTSRTGGENTEAFF.

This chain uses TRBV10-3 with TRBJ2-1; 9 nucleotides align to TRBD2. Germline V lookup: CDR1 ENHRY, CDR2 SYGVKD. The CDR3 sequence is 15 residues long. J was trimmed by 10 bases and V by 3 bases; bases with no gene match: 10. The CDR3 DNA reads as TGTGCCATCAGTGACGATCCAGCGGGAGGCTCAGAGCAGTTCTTC. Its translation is CAISDDPAGGSEQFF.

The CDR3 loop reads CASSAGISYEQYF. The CDR3 nucleotides read TGTGCCAGCAGTGCGGGGATATCCTACGAGCAGTACTTC. The genes are TRBV12-3 or TRBV12-4 and TRBJ2-7; weak D call: TRBD2 (6 bases). V shed 5 bases and J shed 1 base, with 9 bases lying between them. CDR3 length: 13 amino acids.

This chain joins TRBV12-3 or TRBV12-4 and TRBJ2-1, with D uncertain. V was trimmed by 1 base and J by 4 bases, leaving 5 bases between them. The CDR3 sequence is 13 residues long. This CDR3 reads CASSLGIYNEQFF. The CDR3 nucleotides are TGTGCCAGCAGTTTAGGGATATACAATGAGCAGTTCTTC.

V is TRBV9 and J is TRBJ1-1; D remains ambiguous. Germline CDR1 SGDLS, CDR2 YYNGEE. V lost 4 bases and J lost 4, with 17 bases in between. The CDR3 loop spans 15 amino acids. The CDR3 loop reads CASSLGFAASTEAFF. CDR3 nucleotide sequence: TGTGCCAGCAGCCTGGGTTTTGCTGCGAGCACTGAAGCTTTCTTT.

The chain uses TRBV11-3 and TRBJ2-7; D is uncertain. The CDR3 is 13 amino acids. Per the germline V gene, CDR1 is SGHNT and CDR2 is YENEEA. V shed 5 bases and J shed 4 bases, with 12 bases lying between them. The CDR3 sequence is CASSPHPRYEQYF. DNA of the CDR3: TGTGCCAGCAGCCCCCACCCCCGGTACGAGCAGTACTTC. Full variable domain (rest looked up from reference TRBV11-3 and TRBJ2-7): EAGVVQSPRYKIIEKKQPVAFWCNPISGHNTLYWYLQNLGQGPELLIRYENEEAVDDSQLPKDRFSAERLKGVDSTLKIQPAELGDSAVYLCASSPHPRYEQYFGPGTRLTVT.

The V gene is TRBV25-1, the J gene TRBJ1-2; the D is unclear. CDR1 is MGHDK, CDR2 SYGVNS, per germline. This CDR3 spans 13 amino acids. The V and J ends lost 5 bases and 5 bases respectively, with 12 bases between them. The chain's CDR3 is CASSLAPRYGYTF. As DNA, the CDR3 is TGTGCCAGCAGTCTGGCCCCGAGGTATGGCTACACCTTC.

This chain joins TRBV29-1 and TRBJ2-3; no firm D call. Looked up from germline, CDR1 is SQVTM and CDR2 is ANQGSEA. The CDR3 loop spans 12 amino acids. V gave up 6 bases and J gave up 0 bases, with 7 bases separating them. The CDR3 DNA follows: TGCAGCGTGACCTCTAGCACAGATACGCAGTATTTT. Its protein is CSVTSSTDTQYF.

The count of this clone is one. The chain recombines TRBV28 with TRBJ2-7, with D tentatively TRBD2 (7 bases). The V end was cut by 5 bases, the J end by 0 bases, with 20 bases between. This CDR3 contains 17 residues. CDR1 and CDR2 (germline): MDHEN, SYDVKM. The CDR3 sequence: CASSRWGGTSSSYEQYF. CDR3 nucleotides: TGTGCCAGCAGTCGATGGGGGGGGACATCAAGCTCCTACGAGCAGTACTTC.

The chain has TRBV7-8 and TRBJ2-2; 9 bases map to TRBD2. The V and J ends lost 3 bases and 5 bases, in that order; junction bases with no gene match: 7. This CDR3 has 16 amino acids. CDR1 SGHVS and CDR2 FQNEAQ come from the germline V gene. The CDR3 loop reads CASSLPRGRETGELFF. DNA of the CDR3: TGTGCCAGCAGCTTGCCTCGCGGGAGGGAAACCGGGGAGCTGTTTTTT.